These T cell receptor beta chains were read from a single sample in a study of blood T cell repertoires in COVID-19. Clones were read by immunoSEQ multiplex PCR, and TCRdb kept only the in-frame ones, dropping some. This repertoire shows 150,000 to 200,000 clones, 80% found once; its top ten account for around 6%. The sample comprised PBMCs or T cells enriched from blood (not recorded which). The receptor source for this set is a man aged 40-49 years who had recovered from COVID-19. CDR3s include the opening cysteine and the closing phenylalanine or tryptophan. The D gene is left open where the match is weak. Expanded clones get a size class; other rows say once, few or many, or leave the size out.

TRBV9,NA,TRBJ1-2,NA,TGTGCCAGCAGCTTAACGGGATTCCATGAGGGAGGCTACACCTTC,CASSLTGFHEGGYTF
TRBV3-1/TRBV3-2,NA,TRBJ2-2,TRBD2,TGTGCCTCACGTAGCGGGGGACTTTACACCGGGGAGCTGTTTTTT,CASRSGGLYTGELFF
TRBV2,NA,TRBJ1-3,TRBD1,TGTGCCAGCAGTTTCAGGGACAGTGGAAACACCATATATTTT,CASSFRDSGNTIYF
TRBV11-3,NA,TRBJ1-6,NA,TGTGCCAGCAGCTTACTCGCGAATTCACCCCTCCACTTT,CASSLLANSPLHF
TRBV6-5,NA,TRBJ2-7,NA,TGTGCCAGCAGTTACGGGGGGGAGCAGTACTTC,CASSYGGEQYF
TRBV10-3,many,TRBJ2-2,TRBD2,TGTGCCATCAGTCGGACTAGCGGGAACACCGGGGAGCTGTTTTTT,CAISRTSGNTGELFF
TRBV7-9,few,TRBJ1-1,NA,TGTGCCAGCAGCAAGGGACACGAAGCTTTCTTT,CASSKGHEAFF
TRBV19,NA,TRBJ1-5,NA,TGTGCCAGTAGTCCACAGGATATGGGCAATCAGCCCCAGCATTTT,CASSPQDMGNQPQHF
TRBV30,NA,TRBJ2-1,NA,TGTGCCTGGAGCCCAGTAGGGGGGGTCTCCAATGAGCAGTTCTTC,CAWSPVGGVSNEQFF
TRBV18,NA,TRBJ2-7,TRBD1,TGTGCCAGCTCACCGGGACAGAATTACGAGCAGTACTTC,CASSPGQNYEQYF
TRBV6-1,few,TRBJ1-2,NA,TGTGCCAGCAGTGAAGAGCCGTCAGGGTTCGGAGGCTACACCTTC,CASSEEPSGFGGYTF
TRBV7-9,NA,TRBJ2-7,NA,TGTGCCAGCGGGCAGGGCCCACCGGACGAGCAGTACTTC,CASGQGPPDEQYF
TRBV7-9,NA,TRBJ1-2,TRBD1,TGTGCCAGCAGCTTAGCGGGACAGCGATACTATGGCTACACCTTC,CASSLAGQRYYGYTF
TRBV7-6,NA,TRBJ2-5,NA,TGTGCCAGCAGCTTTAGGTTGACGTCAGGGACCCAGTACTTC,CASSFRLTSGTQYF
TRBV5-1,few,TRBJ2-1,NA,TGCGCCAGCAGTCCCGAAGGGGGTGAGCAGTTCTTC,CASSPEGGEQFF
TRBV6-6,NA,TRBJ2-1,TRBD1,TGTGCCAGCAGTTACTTGGTACAGGGGTCCGATGAGCAGTTCTTC,CASSYLVQGSDEQFF
TRBV5-1,NA,TRBJ2-7,TRBD1,TGCGCCAGCAGCTTGGGACAGGGTTATAACGAGCAGTACTTC,CASSLGQGYNEQYF
TRBV6-1,NA,TRBJ1-2,TRBD1,TGTGCCAGCAGTGAATTGGGACAGGGAGTCTATGGCTACACCTTC,CASSELGQGVYGYTF
TRBV5-1,NA,TRBJ2-5,TRBD1,TGCGCCAGCAGCTCGGGACAGGGGAGGGAGTACCAAGAGACCCAGTACTTC,CASSSGQGREYQETQYF
TRBV15,NA,TRBJ1-5,TRBD1,TGTGCCACCAGCAGAGATCGACAGGGCCGTCAGCCCCAGCATTTT,CATSRDRQGRQPQHF